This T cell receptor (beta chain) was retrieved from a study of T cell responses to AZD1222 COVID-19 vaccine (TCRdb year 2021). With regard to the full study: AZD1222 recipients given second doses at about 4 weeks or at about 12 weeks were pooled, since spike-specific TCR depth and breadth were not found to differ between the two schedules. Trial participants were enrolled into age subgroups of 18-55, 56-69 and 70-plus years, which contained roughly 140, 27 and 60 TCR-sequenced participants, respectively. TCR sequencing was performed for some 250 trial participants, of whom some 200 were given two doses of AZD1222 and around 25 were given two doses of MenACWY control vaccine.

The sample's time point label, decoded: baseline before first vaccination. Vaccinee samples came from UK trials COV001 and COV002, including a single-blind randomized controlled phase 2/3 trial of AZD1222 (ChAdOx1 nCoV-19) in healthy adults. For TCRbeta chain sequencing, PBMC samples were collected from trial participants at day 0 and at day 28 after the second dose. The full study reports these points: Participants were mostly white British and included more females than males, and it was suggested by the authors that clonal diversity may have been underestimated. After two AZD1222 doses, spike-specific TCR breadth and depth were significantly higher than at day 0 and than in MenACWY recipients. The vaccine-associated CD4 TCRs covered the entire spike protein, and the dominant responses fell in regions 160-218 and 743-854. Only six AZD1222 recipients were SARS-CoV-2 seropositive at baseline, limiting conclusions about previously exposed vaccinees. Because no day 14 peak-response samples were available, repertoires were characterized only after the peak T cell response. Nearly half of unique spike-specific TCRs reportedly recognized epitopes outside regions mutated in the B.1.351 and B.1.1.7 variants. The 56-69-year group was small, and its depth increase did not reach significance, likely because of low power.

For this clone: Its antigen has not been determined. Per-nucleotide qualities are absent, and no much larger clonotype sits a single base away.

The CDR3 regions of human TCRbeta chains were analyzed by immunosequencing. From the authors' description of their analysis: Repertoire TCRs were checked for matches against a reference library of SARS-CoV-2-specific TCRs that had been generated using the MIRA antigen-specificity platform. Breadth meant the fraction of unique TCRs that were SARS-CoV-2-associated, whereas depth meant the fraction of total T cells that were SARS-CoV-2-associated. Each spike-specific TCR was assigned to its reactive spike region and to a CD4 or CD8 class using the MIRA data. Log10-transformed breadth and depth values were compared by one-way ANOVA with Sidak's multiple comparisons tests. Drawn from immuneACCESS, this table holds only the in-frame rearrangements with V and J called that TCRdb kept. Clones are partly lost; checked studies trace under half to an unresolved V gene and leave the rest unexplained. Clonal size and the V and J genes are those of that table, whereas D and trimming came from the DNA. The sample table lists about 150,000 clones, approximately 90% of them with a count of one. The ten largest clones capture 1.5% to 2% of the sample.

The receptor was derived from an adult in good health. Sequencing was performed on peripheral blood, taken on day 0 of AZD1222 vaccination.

DNA sequence: TGTGCCAGCAGACGGACAGCACTCATGAACACTGAAGCTTTCTTT. This codes for CASRRTALMNTEAFF. The chain couples TRBV7-2 to TRBJ1-1; possibly the D gene is TRBD1, per 6 matching bases. V drops 6 bases and J drops 0 bases, leaving 14 bases in between. CDR1 and CDR2, looked up from the germline V gene, are SGHTA and FQGNSA. The CDR3 sequence holds 15 residues, the cysteine and phenylalanine included. Kept here is only the CDR3 DNA, which spans 45 bases and is read in frame from base 1.